This TCR beta chain was recovered during a study of read filtering for tumor transcriptome and immune sequencing. The wider study: By R-ISS, stages I, II and III held 8, 16 and 7 patients. RNA-seq yielded only about 75 to 1,400 TCR reads, IR-seq about 4 to 10.27 million.

Molecular barcoded adaptors covering alpha/delta and beta/gamma chains were used on approximately 400 ng RNA. TCRdb passed the reads through MiXCR, listing each CDR3 protein once. The sample has 90,000 to 95,000 distinct CDR3 sequences, 20% to 25% seen once; the top ten hold approximately 10%. The CDR3 has 13 residues. CDR1 is SGHRS, CDR2 YFSETQ, per germline. Trimming removed 4 bases at V and 7 bases at J, with 11 bases between. This clonotype was seen at least ten times. The source material was a population of CD138-negative cells sorted from bone marrow. The chain carries TRBV5-1 and TRBJ1-4, with D tentatively TRBD1 (6 bases). This clonotype was obtained from a donor at least 40 years old with multiple myeloma. The CDR3 coding sequence is TGCGCCAGCAGCACGGGAGGGGGTGAAAAACTGTTTTTT. It codes for CASSTGGGEKLFF.